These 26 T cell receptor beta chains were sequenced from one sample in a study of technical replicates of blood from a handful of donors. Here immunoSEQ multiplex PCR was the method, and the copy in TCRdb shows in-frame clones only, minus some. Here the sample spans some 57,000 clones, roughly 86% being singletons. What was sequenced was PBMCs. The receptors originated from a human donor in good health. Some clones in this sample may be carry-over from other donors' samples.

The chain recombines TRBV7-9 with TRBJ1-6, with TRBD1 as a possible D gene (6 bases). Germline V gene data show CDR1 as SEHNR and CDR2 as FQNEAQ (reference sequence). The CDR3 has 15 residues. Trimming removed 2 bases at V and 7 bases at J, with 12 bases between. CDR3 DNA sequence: TGTGCCAGCAGCTTACCCCAGGGGCGGAATTCACCCCTCCACTTT. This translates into CASSLPQGRNSPLHF.

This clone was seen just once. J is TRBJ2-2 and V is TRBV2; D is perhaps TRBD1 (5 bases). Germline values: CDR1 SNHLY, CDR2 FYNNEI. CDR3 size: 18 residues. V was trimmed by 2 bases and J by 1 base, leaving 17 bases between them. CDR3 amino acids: CASSEMGLGALNTGELFF. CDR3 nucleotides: TGTGCCAGCAGTGAAATGGGTCTAGGGGCCCTGAACACCGGGGAGCTGTTTTTT. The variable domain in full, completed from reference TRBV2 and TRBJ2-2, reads EPEVTQTPSHQVTQMGQEVILRCVPISNHLYFYWYRQILGQKVEFLVSFYNNEISEKSEIFDDQFSVERPDGSNFTLKIRSTKLEDSAMYFCASSEMGLGALNTGELFFGEGSRLTVL.

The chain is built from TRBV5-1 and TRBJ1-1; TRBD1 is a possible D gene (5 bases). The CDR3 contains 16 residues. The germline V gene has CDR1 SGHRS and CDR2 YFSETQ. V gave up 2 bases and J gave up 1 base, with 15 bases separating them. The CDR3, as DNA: TGCGCCAGCAGCTTCGGACACCTCACTACGAACACTGAAGCTTTCTTT. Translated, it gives CASSFGHLTTNTEAFF.

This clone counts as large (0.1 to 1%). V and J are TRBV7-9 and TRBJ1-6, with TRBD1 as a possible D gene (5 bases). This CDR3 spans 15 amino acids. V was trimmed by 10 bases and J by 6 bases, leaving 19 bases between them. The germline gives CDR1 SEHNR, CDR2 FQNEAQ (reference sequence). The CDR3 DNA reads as TGTGCCACCCACGGTCCGACAGCCATTAATTCACCCCTCCACTTT. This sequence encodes CATHGPTAINSPLHF.

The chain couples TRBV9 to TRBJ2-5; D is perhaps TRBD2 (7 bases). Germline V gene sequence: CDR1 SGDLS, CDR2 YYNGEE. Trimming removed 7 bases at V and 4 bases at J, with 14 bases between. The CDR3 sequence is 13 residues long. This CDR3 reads CASSQGGAETQYF. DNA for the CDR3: TGTGCCAGCTCCCAAGGGGGGGCAGAGACCCAGTACTTC.

CDR3 coding DNA: TGCGCCAGCAGCCAAGACCGGGTTCGAGAGACCCAGTACTTC. It translates to CASSQDRVRETQYF. The rearrangement joins TRBV4-1 to TRBJ2-5; the D is unclear. V lost 0 bases to trimming and J lost 4 bases, with 9 bases between them. This CDR3 comprises 14 residues. CDR1 and CDR2 (germline): MGHRA, YSYEKL.

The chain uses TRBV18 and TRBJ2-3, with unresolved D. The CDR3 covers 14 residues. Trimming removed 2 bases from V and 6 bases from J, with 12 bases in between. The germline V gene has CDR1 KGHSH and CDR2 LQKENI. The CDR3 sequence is CASSPRISRDTQYF. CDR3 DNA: TGTGCCAGCTCACCAAGAATTAGTCGGGATACGCAGTATTTT.

CDR3 sequence reads: CAISEKAGPLGEQYF. The DNA of the CDR3 is TGTGCCATCAGTGAGAAGGCGGGACCTCTCGGGGAGCAGTACTTC. The chain links TRBV10-3 to TRBJ2-7; D may be TRBD2 (6 bases). This CDR3 has 15 residues. Trimming pared 2 bases from V and 7 bases from J, leaving 18 bases between. CDR1 ENHRY and CDR2 SYGVKD come from the germline V gene.

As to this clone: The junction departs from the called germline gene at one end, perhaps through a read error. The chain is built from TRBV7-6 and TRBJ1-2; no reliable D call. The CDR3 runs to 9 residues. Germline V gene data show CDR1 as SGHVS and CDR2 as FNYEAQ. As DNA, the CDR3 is TGTGCCAGCCTCCCCCGCACGGTATTC. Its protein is CASLPRTVF.

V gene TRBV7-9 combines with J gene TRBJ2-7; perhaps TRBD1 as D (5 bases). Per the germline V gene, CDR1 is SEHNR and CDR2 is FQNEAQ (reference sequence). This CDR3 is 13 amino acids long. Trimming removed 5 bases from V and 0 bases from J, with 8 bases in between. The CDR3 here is CASSTDISYEQYF. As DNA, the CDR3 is TGTGCCAGCAGCACGGACATCTCCTACGAGCAGTACTTC.

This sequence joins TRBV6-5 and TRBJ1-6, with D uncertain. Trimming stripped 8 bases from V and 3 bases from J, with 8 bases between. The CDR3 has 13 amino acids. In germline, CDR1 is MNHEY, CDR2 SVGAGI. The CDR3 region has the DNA TGTGCCAGCCAGGTGCTCTATAATTCACCCCTCCACTTT. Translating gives CASQVLYNSPLHF.

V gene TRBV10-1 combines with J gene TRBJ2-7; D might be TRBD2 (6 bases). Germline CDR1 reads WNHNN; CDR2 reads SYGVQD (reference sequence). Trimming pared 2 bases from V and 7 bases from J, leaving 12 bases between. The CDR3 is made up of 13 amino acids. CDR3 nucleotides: TGCGCCAGCAGTGAGCGCAGGGCGGGAGAGCAGTACTTC. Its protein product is CASSERRAGEQYF.

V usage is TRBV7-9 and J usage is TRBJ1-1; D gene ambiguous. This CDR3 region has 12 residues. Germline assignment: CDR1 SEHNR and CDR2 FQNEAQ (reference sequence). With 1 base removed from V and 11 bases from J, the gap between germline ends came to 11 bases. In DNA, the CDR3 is TGTGCCAGCAGCTTAGTCGGAGGGAAGGCTTTCTTT. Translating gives CASSLVGGKAFF.

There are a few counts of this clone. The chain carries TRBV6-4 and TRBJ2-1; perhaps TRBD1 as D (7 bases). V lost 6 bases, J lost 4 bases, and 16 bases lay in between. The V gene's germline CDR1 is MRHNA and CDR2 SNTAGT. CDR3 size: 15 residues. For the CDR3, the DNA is TGTGCCAGCAGCTCTGCGGAGGGGGCGTACAATGAGCAGTTCTTC. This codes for CASSSAEGAYNEQFF.

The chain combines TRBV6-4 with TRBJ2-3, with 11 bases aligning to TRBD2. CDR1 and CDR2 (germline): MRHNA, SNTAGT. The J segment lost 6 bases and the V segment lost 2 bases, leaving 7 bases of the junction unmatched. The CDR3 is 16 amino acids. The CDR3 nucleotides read TGTGCCAGCAGTGACCTGACTAGCGGGGATCTGGATACGCAGTATTTT. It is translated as CASSDLTSGDLDTQYF.

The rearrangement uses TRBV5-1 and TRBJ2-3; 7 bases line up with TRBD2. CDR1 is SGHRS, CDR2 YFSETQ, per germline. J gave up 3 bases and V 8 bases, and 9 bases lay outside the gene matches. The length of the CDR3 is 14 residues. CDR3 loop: CASASGGGTDTQYF. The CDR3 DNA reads TGCGCCAGTGCTAGCGGAGGTGGAACAGATACGCAGTATTTT.

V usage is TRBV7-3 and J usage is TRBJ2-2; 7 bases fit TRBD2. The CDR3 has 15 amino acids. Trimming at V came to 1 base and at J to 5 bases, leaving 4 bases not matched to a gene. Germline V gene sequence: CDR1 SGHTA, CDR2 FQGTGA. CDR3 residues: CASSLSGEGTGELFF. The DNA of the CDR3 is TGTGCCAGCAGCTTAAGTGGGGAGGGGACCGGGGAGCTGTTTTTT.

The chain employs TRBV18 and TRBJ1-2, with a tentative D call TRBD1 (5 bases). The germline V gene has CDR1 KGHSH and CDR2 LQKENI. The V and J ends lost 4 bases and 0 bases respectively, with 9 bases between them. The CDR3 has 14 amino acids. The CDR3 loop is CASSLRATNYGYTF. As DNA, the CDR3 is TGTGCCAGCTCACTCAGGGCAACTAACTATGGCTACACCTTC.

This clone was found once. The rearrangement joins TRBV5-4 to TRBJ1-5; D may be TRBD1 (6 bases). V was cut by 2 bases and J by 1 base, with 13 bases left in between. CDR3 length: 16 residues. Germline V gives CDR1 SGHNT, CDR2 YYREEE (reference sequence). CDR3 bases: TGTGCCAGCAGCTTCAGGGGAGTGGGGAGCAATCAGCCCCAGCATTTT. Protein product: CASSFRGVGSNQPQHF.

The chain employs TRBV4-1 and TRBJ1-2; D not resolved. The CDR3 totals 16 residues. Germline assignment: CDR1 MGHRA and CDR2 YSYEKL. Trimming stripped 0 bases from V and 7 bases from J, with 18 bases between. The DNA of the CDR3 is TGCGCCAGCAGCCAAGATAGGTTAGGAGGAAGCGGTGGCTACACCTTC. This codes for CASSQDRLGGSGGYTF.

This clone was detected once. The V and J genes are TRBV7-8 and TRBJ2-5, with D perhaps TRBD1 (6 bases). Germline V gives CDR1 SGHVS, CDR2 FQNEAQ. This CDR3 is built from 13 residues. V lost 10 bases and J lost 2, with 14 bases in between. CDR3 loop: CATRDRQQETQYF. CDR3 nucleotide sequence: TGTGCCACCAGAGACAGGCAGCAAGAGACCCAGTACTTC. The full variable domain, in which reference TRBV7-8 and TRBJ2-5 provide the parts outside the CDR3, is GAGVSQSPRYKVAKRGQDVALRCDPISGHVSLFWYQQALGQGPEFLTYFQNEAQLDKSGLPSDRFFAERPEGSVSTLKIQRTQQEDSAVYLCATRDRQQETQYFGPGTRLLVL.

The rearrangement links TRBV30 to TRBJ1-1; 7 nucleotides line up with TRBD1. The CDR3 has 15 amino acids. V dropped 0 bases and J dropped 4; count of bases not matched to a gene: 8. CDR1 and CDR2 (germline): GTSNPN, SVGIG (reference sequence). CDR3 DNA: TGTGCCTGGAGTGTACAGTCAGGGGGTGGCACTGAAGCTTTCTTT. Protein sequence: CAWSVQSGGGTEAFF.

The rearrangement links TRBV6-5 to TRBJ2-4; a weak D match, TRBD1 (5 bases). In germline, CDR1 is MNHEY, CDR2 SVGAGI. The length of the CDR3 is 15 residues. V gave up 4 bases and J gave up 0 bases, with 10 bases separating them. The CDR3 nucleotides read TGTGCCAGCAGTTCCAGGGTCCTAGCCAAAAACATTCAGTACTTC. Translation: CASSSRVLAKNIQYF.

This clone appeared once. CDR3 region: CASSLGGLAGAGNEQFF. The DNA for the CDR3 is TGTGCCAGCAGCTTGGGGGGACTAGCGGGAGCTGGGAATGAGCAGTTCTTC. The genes are TRBV7-9 and TRBJ2-1, with 14 bases matching TRBD2. J lost 7 bases, V lost 3 bases, and 8 bases had no gene match. Germline V gives CDR1 SEHNR, CDR2 FQNEAQ (reference sequence). The CDR3 consists of 17 residues. Variable domain in full (rest from reference TRBV7-9 and TRBJ2-1): DTGVSQNPRHKITKRGQNVTFRCDPISEHNRLYWYRQTLGQGPEFLTYFQNEAQLEKSRLLSDRFSAERPKGSFSTLEIQRTEQGDSAMYLCASSLGGLAGAGNEQFFGPGTRLTVL.

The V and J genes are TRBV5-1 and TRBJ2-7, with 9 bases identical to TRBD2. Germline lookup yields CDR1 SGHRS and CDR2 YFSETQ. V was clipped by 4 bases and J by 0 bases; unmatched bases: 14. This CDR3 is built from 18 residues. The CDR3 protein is CASSGRDSGRGGSYEQYF. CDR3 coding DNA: TGCGCCAGCAGCGGCCGGGACTCAGGGCGGGGGGGCTCCTACGAGCAGTACTTC.

CDR3 sequence (DNA): TGTGCCAGCAGGCTAACCGATCACTCTGGAAACACCATATATTTT. Encoded protein: CASRLTDHSGNTIYF. The chain combines TRBV6-5 with TRBJ1-3; D remains ambiguous. V lost 6 bases, J lost 0 bases, and 12 bases lay in between. CDR3 length: 15 amino acids. CDR1 and CDR2 from the germline V gene are MNHEY and SVGAGI.